The next 16 T cell receptor beta chains were all read from a single sample in a study of T-cell reconstitution after alpha-beta-depleted transplantation in children. Unique molecular identifiers tagged the TCRbeta library. Via MiXCR, TCRdb re-called the PCR reads, giving one row per CDR3 protein. The repertoire consists of about 98,000 distinct CDR3 sequences, with about 22% occurring once and the leading ten covering 20% to 25%. The sequences come from PBMCs, collected before TCRalphabeta/CD19-depleted stem cell transplant. Source of these receptors: a boy aged 2-15 years with acute lymphoblastic leukemia, due to receive a stem cell transplant.

This clonotype has more than one count but fewer than ten. CDR3 DNA: TGTGCCACCCTCAACTCTGGAAACACCATATATTTT. It codes for CATLNSGNTIYF. The chain couples TRBV28 to TRBJ1-3, with D hard to call. Trimming removed 10 bases from V and 0 bases from J, with 7 bases in between. The V gene's germline CDR1 is MDHEN and CDR2 SYDVKM. The CDR3 spans 12 residues.

The V call is TRBV18, the J call TRBJ2-3, with no clear D. The CDR3 covers 13 residues. Germline CDR1 KGHSH, CDR2 LQKENI. V shed 4 bases and J shed 6 bases, with 11 bases lying between them. The CDR3 DNA reads as TGTGCCAGCTCACGAGGAAACAAGGATACGCAGTATTTT. Protein product: CASSRGNKDTQYF.

The J gene is TRBJ2-2, the V gene TRBV14, with 9 bases lining up with TRBD2. Germline V lookup: CDR1 SGHDN, CDR2 FVKESK. This CDR3 is 21 amino acids long. Trimming took 3 bases from V and 7 from J; bases not matched to a gene: 24. The CDR3 sequence is CASSQFPRLRLAEGPHGELFF. CDR3 DNA sequence: TGTGCCAGCAGCCAGTTTCCCCGACTGAGACTAGCGGAGGGGCCTCACGGGGAGCTGTTTTTT.

This chain connects TRBV24-1 to TRBJ2-2; possibly TRBD1 for D (5 bases). CDR1 is KGHDR, CDR2 SFDVKD, per germline. This CDR3 comprises 15 residues. Between the trimmed V and J ends, which lost 3 bases and 5 bases, there was a span of 12 bases. The CDR3, as DNA: TGTGCCACCAGTGATATGACAGCTGAGACCGGGGAGCTGTTTTTT. It encodes CATSDMTAETGELFF.

The chain combines TRBV5-1 with TRBJ2-7; 10 bases agree with TRBD1. The germline CDR1 and CDR2 sequences are SGHRS and YFSETQ. Losses at the gene ends were 5 bases for V and 7 bases for J; bases not matched to a gene: 9. This CDR3 has 14 residues. The CDR3, as DNA: TGCGCCAGCAGGGTGGGACAGGGGAATGGAGAGCAGTACTTC. Translated, it gives CASRVGQGNGEQYF.

The CDR3 here is CASSYQAEVYNEQFF. As DNA, the CDR3 is TGTGCCAGCAGTTACCAAGCGGAGGTGTACAATGAGCAGTTCTTC. The J gene is TRBJ2-1, the V gene TRBV6-5, with a weak D call TRBD2 (5 bases). Looked up from germline, CDR1 is MNHEY and CDR2 is SVGAGI. Between the trimmed V and J ends, which lost 2 bases and 4 bases, there was a span of 12 bases. The CDR3 totals 15 residues.

V gene TRBV5-1 combines with J gene TRBJ1-1, with D perhaps matching TRBD1 (5 bases). There are 15 residues in the CDR3. The germline CDR1 and CDR2 sequences are SGHRS and YFSETQ. The V gene lost 4 bases and the J gene lost 4 bases, with 17 bases spanning the gap. The chain's CDR3 is CASSRGTPRSTEAFF. As DNA, the CDR3 is TGCGCCAGCAGCCGCGGGACCCCCAGGTCCACTGAAGCTTTCTTT.

The chain combines TRBV6-5 with TRBJ1-2; D is possibly TRBD1 (5 bases). The CDR3 loop spans 12 amino acids. V lost 2 bases, J lost 7 bases, and 8 bases lay in between. Germline CDR1 and CDR2: MNHEY and SVGAGI. CDR3 loop: CASSYRGGGYTF. The DNA of the CDR3 is TGTGCCAGCAGTTACAGGGGTGGTGGCTACACCTTC.

This clonotype was observed a handful of times. The genes are TRBV5-1 and TRBJ2-5; 7 bases map to TRBD1. This CDR3 is built from 15 residues. V lost 4 bases and J lost 2; bases outside the gene matches: 8. Germline V gene sequence: CDR1 SGHRS, CDR2 YFSETQ. The CDR3 DNA reads as TGCGCCAGCAGCGGGTTTGGGACAGCACAAGAGACCCAGTACTTC. Encoded protein: CASSGFGTAQETQYF.

This clonotype is a singleton in its sample. This rearrangement joins TRBV6-5 to TRBJ1-1; no definite D call. The CDR3 is made up of 13 amino acids. The germline gives CDR1 MNHEY, CDR2 SVGAGI. The V end lost 4 bases, the J end lost 2 bases, and 8 bases lay between the germline ends. The CDR3 region is CASSSNLNTEAFF. In DNA form, the CDR3 reads TGTGCCAGCAGTTCCAACCTTAACACTGAAGCTTTCTTT.

The table lists this clonotype with a few counts. The chain recombines TRBV20-1 with TRBJ2-7, with D perhaps matching TRBD1 or TRBD2 (5 bases each). The CDR3 runs 13 residues. Trimming cost V 6 bases and J 3 bases, with 15 bases left between them. Germline loops: CDR1 DFQATT, CDR2 SNEGSKA (reference sequence). This chain's CDR3 is CSARRDANYEQYF. As DNA, the CDR3 is TGCAGTGCAAGACGGGACGCCAACTACGAGCAGTACTTC.

The gene calls are TRBV3-1 and TRBJ1-6; maybe TRBD1 (5 bases). Trimming removed 3 bases from V and 4 bases from J, with 10 bases in between. The CDR3 spans 15 residues. Germline CDR1 and CDR2: LGHDT and YNNKEL (reference sequence). CDR3 sequence: CASSHPQGYNSPLHF. In DNA form, the CDR3 reads TGTGCCAGCAGCCATCCCCAGGGTTATAATTCACCCCTCCACTTT.

The genes are TRBV19 and TRBJ1-5, with D perhaps matching TRBD1 (5 bases). This CDR3 spans 14 amino acids. V shed 7 bases and J shed 7 bases, with 17 bases lying between them. CDR1 is LNHDA, CDR2 SQIVND, per germline (reference sequence). CDR3 nucleotides: TGTGCCAGTACCCGAGGAAGGGGAGGCCAGCCCCAGCATTTT. Its translation: CASTRGRGGQPQHF.

This clonotype was recorded a few times. The chain is built from TRBV7-2 and TRBJ2-3; D unclear. The CDR3 covers 14 residues. Germline loops: CDR1 SGHTA, CDR2 FQGNSA. Trimming shortened V by 5 bases and J by 2 bases, and 11 bases separated the two germline ends. CDR3 DNA sequence: TGTGCCAGCAGCGTACCCTCTTACACAGATACGCAGTATTTT. As protein: CASSVPSYTDTQYF.

The chain combines TRBV5-1 with TRBJ2-5, with 12 bases lining up with TRBD1. CDR3 length: 16 amino acids. Trimming at V came to 0 bases and at J to 7 bases, leaving 7 bases not matched to a gene. The germline gives CDR1 SGHRS, CDR2 YFSETQ. The CDR3 reads CASSLVGTGGPGTQYF. CDR3 bases: TGCGCCAGCAGCTTGGTGGGGACAGGGGGCCCGGGGACCCAGTACTTC.

In its sample, this clonotype was seen a few times. V is TRBV14 and J is TRBJ2-1; 7 bases are shared with TRBD1. V dropped 1 base and J dropped 7; count of bases not matched to a gene: 13. Germline V gene lookup returns CDR1 SGHDN and CDR2 FVKESK. CDR3 length: 17 residues. For the CDR3, the DNA is TGTGCCAGCAGCCAAGTACCACCACTTGCGACAGGGAATGAGCAGTTCTTC. It translates to CASSQVPPLATGNEQFF.